The clone carrying this T cell receptor beta chain was picked up a small number of times. This entry is derived from a study of PD-1 blockade in mismatch repair-deficient tumors. CDR1 and CDR2 from the germline V gene are SNHLY and FYNNEI. V lost 1 base, J lost 4 bases, and 11 bases lay in between. CDR3 length: 15 amino acids. The assay was immunoSEQ multiplex PCR, and TCRdb's table has in-frame clones only and misses some. The sample includes around 50,000 clones, 65% to 80% of them seen just once. All patients were mismatch repair deficient, assessed by either PCR or immunohistochemistry. This material consisted of PBMCs, taken before pembrolizumab treatment. J is TRBJ1-5 and V is TRBV2; D unclear. The TCR was taken from an adult with mismatch repair-deficient cancer. CDR3 coding DNA: TGTGCCAGCAGTGAAGGTGGTCAGCCAAATCAGCCCCAGCATTTT. It is translated as CASSEGGQPNQPQHF. The full variable domain, its missing parts supplied by reference TRBV2 and TRBJ1-5, is EPEVTQTPSHQVTQMGQEVILRCVPISNHLYFYWYRQILGQKVEFLVSFYNNEISEKSEIFDDQFSVERPDGSNFTLKIRSTKLEDSAMYFCASSEGGQPNQPQHFGDGTRLSIL.